This is a list of T cell receptor beta chains from one sample in a study of beta chain features in type 1 diabetes. Repertoires were generated with immunoSEQ multiplex PCR, while TCRdb's copy carries only in-frame clones and drops some. The sample has 640,000 or so clones, 13% seen once. Sequencing was carried out using naive CD4+ T cells from blood. The receptors shown here come from a man between 18 and 35 years old with type 1 diabetes. The CDR3 runs from the conserved cysteine through the conserved F or W. A D gene is named only where the DNA matches it firmly. Expanded clones get a size class; other rows say once, few or many, or leave the size out.

size	J	D	V	CDR3	DNA
few	TRBJ2-2	TRBD2	TRBV2	CASFPGLAITGELFF	TGTGCCAGCTTCCCTGGACTAGCTATCACCGGGGAGCTGTTTTTT
few	TRBJ2-4	TRBD2	TRBV7-8	CASSLRGGVDKNIQYF	TGTGCCAGCAGCTTGCGGGGGGGCGTAGACAAAAACATTCAGTACTTC
few	TRBJ1-1	-	TRBV11-1	CASSLGGAANTEAFF	TGTGCCAGCAGCTTAGGTGGTGCGGCCAACACTGAAGCTTTCTTT
-	TRBJ2-7	-	TRBV9	CASSVSSSSYEQYF	TGTGCCAGCAGCGTATCCTCGAGCTCCTACGAGCAGTACTTC
once	TRBJ1-3	-	TRBV6-5	CASRPVSGNTIYF	TGTGCCAGCAGGCCAGTCTCTGGAAACACCATATATTTT
few	TRBJ1-1	-	TRBV11-2	CASSLGGGNTEAFF	TGTGCCAGCAGCTTAGGGGGTGGGAACACTGAAGCTTTCTTT
-	TRBJ1-1	-	TRBV30	CASPISGGTEAFF	TGTGCCAGCCCTATCTCTGGGGGCACTGAAGCTTTCTTT
-	TRBJ2-5	-	TRBV6-5	CASRPGRIQETQYF	TGTGCCAGCAGACCCGGAAGGATCCAAGAGACCCAGTACTTC
-	TRBJ1-2	-	TRBV30	CAWSPGAYGYTF	TGTGCCTGGAGCCCCGGAGCTTATGGCTACACCTTC
few	TRBJ2-2	-	TRBV5-1	CASSQQGTGNTGELFF	TGCGCCAGCAGCCAGCAGGGGACGGGAAACACCGGGGAGCTGTTTTTT